Shown below are 15 T cell receptor beta chains from a single sample sequenced in a study of beta chain features in type 1 diabetes. Since all of the isolated RNA was reverse transcribed, expressed TCRB transcripts were what got sequenced. Data came from immunoSEQ multiplex PCR; TCRdb stores just in-frame clones and leaves some out. The data show 200,000 to 250,000 clones, 68% seen once. Sequencing input: naive CD4+ T cells from blood. These receptors were collected from a young man in good health.

The chain is built from TRBV27 and TRBJ1-2; D is uncertain. Looked up from germline, CDR1 is MNHEY and CDR2 is SMNVEV (reference sequence). Trimming took off 2 bases at V and 2 bases at J, with 9 bases between the two ends. The CDR3 runs to 14 residues. As DNA, the CDR3 is TGTGCCAGCAGTTTAACATCGGGGAACTATGGCTACACCTTC. As protein: CASSLTSGNYGYTF.

V gene TRBV29-1 combines with J gene TRBJ1-2; 10 bases align to TRBD1. The CDR3 loop spans 13 amino acids. Germline CDR1 SQVTM, CDR2 ANQGSEA. The junction had 5 bases not matched to a gene; V was cut back by 4 bases and J by 6 bases. The CDR3 nucleotides are TGCAGCGTTGCCCTAGGGACAGGGGATGGCTACACCTTC. Encoded protein: CSVALGTGDGYTF.

The chain links TRBV29-1 to TRBJ2-5, with 7 bases fitting TRBD1. V shed 6 bases, J shed 2 bases, and the junction held 0 bases outside the gene matches. The germline V gene encodes CDR1 SQVTM and CDR2 ANQGSEA. The CDR3 has 11 residues. For the CDR3, the DNA is TGCAGCGTCAGGGGGCAAGAGACCCAGTACTTC. Protein sequence: CSVRGQETQYF.

The gene calls are TRBV7-6 and TRBJ2-5; 10 bases match TRBD2. The CDR3 runs 15 residues. V lost 5 bases and J lost 1; bases outside the gene matches: 4. Per the germline V gene, CDR1 is SGHVS and CDR2 is FNYEAQ. The CDR3 region has the DNA TGTGCCAGCAGCCCGGGACTAGCGATCCAAGAGACCCAGTACTTC. Translated, it gives CASSPGLAIQETQYF.

This chain uses TRBV4-1 with TRBJ2-1; 7 bases match TRBD1. This CDR3 region has 16 residues. From germline, CDR1 is MGHRA and CDR2 YSYEKL. Unmatched junction bases numbered 7, after V lost 3 bases and J lost 2 bases. This CDR3 is CASSHPQGSTYNEQFF. CDR3 sequence (DNA): TGCGCCAGCAGCCATCCACAGGGGAGCACCTACAATGAGCAGTTCTTC.

The V and J genes are TRBV29-1 and TRBJ2-3, with a possible D match to TRBD1 (5 bases). This CDR3 has 14 residues. Trimming removed 5 bases from V and 3 bases from J, with 15 bases in between. CDR1 is SQVTM, CDR2 ANQGSEA, per germline. The CDR3 here is CSVHGLGVTDTQYF. The CDR3 coding sequence is TGCAGCGTTCACGGATTAGGGGTGACAGATACGCAGTATTTT.

The gene calls are TRBV15 and TRBJ2-7; the match to TRBD2 covers 8 bases. V lost 3 bases, J lost 0 bases, and 4 bases stayed unmatched. In germline, CDR1 is LNHNV, CDR2 YYDKDF (reference sequence). This CDR3 region has 15 residues. The CDR3: CATSRAGGNSYEQYF. CDR3 coding DNA: TGTGCCACCAGCAGGGCGGGGGGCAACTCCTACGAGCAGTACTTC.

The CDR3 protein is CSVEDAATRSEQYF. CDR3 in DNA: TGCAGCGTTGAAGATGCCGCGACTAGGTCCGAGCAGTACTTC. The chain employs TRBV29-1 and TRBJ2-7; D possibly corresponds to TRBD2 (6 bases). The CDR3 is made up of 14 amino acids. V was shortened by 0 bases and J by 6 bases, with 15 bases between the two germline ends. Germline V gene sequence: CDR1 SQVTM, CDR2 ANQGSEA.

The V and J genes are TRBV2 and TRBJ2-5, with 13 bases identical to TRBD2. The V gene end was trimmed by 4 bases and the J gene end by 4 bases; junction bases not matched to a gene: 3. The CDR3 is 15 amino acids. Germline loops: CDR1 SNHLY, CDR2 FYNNEI. CDR3 nucleotides: TGTGCCAGCAGTGCCAGGACTAGCGGGGGAGAGACCCAGTACTTC. It codes for CASSARTSGGETQYF.

This chain joins TRBV18 and TRBJ2-5; D may be TRBD1 (6 bases). The V gene's germline CDR1 is KGHSH and CDR2 LQKENI. This CDR3 region has 15 residues. With 2 bases removed from V and 9 bases from J, the gap between germline ends came to 19 bases. CDR3 nucleotide sequence: TGTGCCAGCTCACCAATTCCGGGACAAGCCACGGCCCAGTACTTC. It encodes CASSPIPGQATAQYF.

This chain joins TRBV18 and TRBJ2-1; D remains ambiguous. V was trimmed by 3 bases and J by 0 bases, leaving 9 bases between them. This CDR3 is 15 amino acids long. Germline V lookup: CDR1 KGHSH, CDR2 LQKENI. The DNA of the CDR3 is TGTGCCAGCTCACCCGGTGGGGTCTCCTACAATGAGCAGTTCTTC. Translation: CASSPGGVSYNEQFF.

The chain carries TRBV30 and TRBJ1-5; 7 bases agree with TRBD1. The germline gives CDR1 GTSNPN, CDR2 SVGIG (reference sequence). CDR3 length equals 14 residues. The V segment lost 2 bases and the J segment 4 bases; nucleotides outside the gene matches: 5. The CDR3 DNA reads as TGTGCCTGGAGTCTAGGACAGGCGAATCAGCCCCAGCATTTT. Translation: CAWSLGQANQPQHF. Using reference TRBV30 and TRBJ1-5 for the parts outside the CDR3, the full variable domain is SQTIHQWPATLVQPVGSPLSLECTVEGTSNPNLYWYRQAAGRGLQLLFYSVGIGQISSEVPQNLSASRPQDRQFILSSKKLLLSDSGFYLCAWSLGQANQPQHFGDGTRLSIL.

The J gene is TRBJ2-2, the V gene TRBV4-3, with unresolved D. V was shortened by 0 bases and J by 4 bases, with 6 bases between the two germline ends. Germline V gene lookup returns CDR1 LGHNA and CDR2 YSLEER. This CDR3 has 14 amino acids. The chain's CDR3 is CASSQDLLTGELFF. The CDR3 DNA follows: TGCGCCAGCAGCCAAGATCTGCTCACCGGGGAGCTGTTTTTT.

The V gene is TRBV6-1, the J gene TRBJ1-5, with 7 bases matching TRBD1. CDR3 length equals 14 residues. V shed 11 bases, J shed 6 bases, and the junction held 13 bases outside the gene matches. Germline-derived CDR1 and CDR2 are MNHNS and SASEGT. Here the CDR3 reads CAAVLGGWGQPQHF. CDR3 DNA: TGTGCCGCTGTCCTAGGGGGCTGGGGTCAGCCCCAGCATTTT.

As concerns this clone: The sample carries other DNA sequences with the same CDR3. The chain couples TRBV9 to TRBJ2-3; a weak D match, TRBD2 (6 bases). The germline V gene has CDR1 SGDLS and CDR2 YYNGEE. The CDR3 totals 15 residues. Trimming pared 0 bases from V and 0 bases from J, leaving 8 bases between. Written as DNA, the CDR3 is TGTGCCAGCAGCGTAGTAGGAGGGAGCACAGATACGCAGTATTTT. Encoded protein: CASSVVGGSTDTQYF.